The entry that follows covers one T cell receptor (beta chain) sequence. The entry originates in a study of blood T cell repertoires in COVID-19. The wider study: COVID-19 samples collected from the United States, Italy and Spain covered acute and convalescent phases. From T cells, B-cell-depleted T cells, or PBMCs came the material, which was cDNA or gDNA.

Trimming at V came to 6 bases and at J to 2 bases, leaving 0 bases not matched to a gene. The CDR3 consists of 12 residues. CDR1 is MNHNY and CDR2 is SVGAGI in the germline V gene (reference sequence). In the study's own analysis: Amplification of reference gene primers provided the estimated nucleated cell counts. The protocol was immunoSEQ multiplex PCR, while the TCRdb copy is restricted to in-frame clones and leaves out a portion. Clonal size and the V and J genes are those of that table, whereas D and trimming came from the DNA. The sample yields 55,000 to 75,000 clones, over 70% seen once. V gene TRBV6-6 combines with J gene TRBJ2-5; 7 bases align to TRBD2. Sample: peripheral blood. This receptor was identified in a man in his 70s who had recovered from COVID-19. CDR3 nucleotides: TGTGCCAGCAGAGCGGGGCAAGAGACCCAGTACTTC. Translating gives CASRAGQETQYF.